This TCR beta chain derives from a study of T cells after yellow fever vaccination. TCRdb called the 5' RACE reads again in MiXCR, with one record for every CDR3 protein. The table lists around 300,000 distinct CDR3 sequences, approximately 13% of them singletons. The CDR3 length is 13 residues. Trimming removed 6 bases at V and 5 bases at J, with 11 bases between. On this clonotype itself: Its antigen is as yet unknown. A much more abundant neighbour one base away suggests this may be a read error.

Study-level points and caveats: Peaking faster, on day 5 versus 15, the secondary response was nonetheless weaker.

This chain joins TRBV12-3 or TRBV12-4 and TRBJ2-1; D gene uncertain. This receptor was obtained from a man aged 25-45 years who received the YFV17D yellow fever vaccine. The sample in question was CD4+ T cells sorted from PBMCs, obtained 45 days after the yellow fever booster vaccination. DNA of the CDR3: TGTGCCAGCAGGGGAAGGATCCACAATGAGCAGTTCTTC. Its protein is CASRGRIHNEQFF.